These 25 T cell receptor beta chains were all obtained from the same sample, sequenced in a study of T cells after yellow fever vaccination. TCRdb itself ran the 5' RACE reads through MiXCR, one entry per CDR3 protein. Seen here are over 150,000 distinct CDR3 sequences, 5.5% to 8% observed once, and the top ten hold roughly 3%. The specimen was CD4+ T cells sorted from PBMCs, collected on the day of the first yellow fever vaccination. The source of these receptors is a man between 18 and 35 years old who received the YFV17D yellow fever vaccine.

The V and J genes are TRBV11-2 and TRBJ2-3, with 12 nucleotides matching TRBD2. J lost 5 bases, V lost 1 base, and 13 bases had no gene match. CDR3 length equals 19 residues. Germline CDR1 SGHAT, CDR2 FQNNGV. CDR3 amino acids: CASSLVWVSSGGAVDTQYF. CDR3 coding DNA: TGTGCCAGCAGCTTAGTTTGGGTCTCTAGCGGGGGGGCCGTAGATACGCAGTATTTT.

This clonotype was seen more than once but under ten times. The chain carries TRBV3-1 and TRBJ2-7, with 7 bases matching TRBD1. The CDR3 is 15 residues long. V was pared by 4 bases and J by 2 bases, with 8 bases of the junction left unmatched. In germline, CDR1 is LGHDT, CDR2 YNNKEL (reference sequence). Here the CDR3 DNA reads TGTGCCAGCAGCCCCGCCGGGACAGTAGCCTACGAGCAGTACTTC. This encodes CASSPAGTVAYEQYF.

Many counts were recorded for this clonotype. In nucleotides, the CDR3 is TGTGCCAGCAGCCAGGGGATGGGGGATCCGCAGTATTTT. This sequence encodes CASSQGMGDPQYF. The J gene is TRBJ2-3, the V gene TRBV7-3; TRBD1 is a possible D gene (6 bases). The ends were cut back, 5 bases at V and 10 bases at J, with 16 bases in the middle. The germline gives CDR1 SGHTA, CDR2 FQGTGA. The CDR3 extends over 13 amino acids.

At least ten counts were recorded for this clonotype. This chain joins TRBV9 and TRBJ2-1; 16 bases agree with TRBD2. Unmatched junction bases numbered 7, after V lost 0 bases and J lost 4 bases. The CDR3 covers 19 residues. Germline values: CDR1 SGDLS, CDR2 YYNGEE. Here the CDR3 reads CASSVGGTSGGDRYNEQFF. In nucleotides, the CDR3 is TGTGCCAGCAGCGTAGGTGGGACTAGCGGGGGGGACAGGTACAATGAGCAGTTCTTC.

The chain uses TRBV27 and TRBJ1-1, with 10 bases aligning to TRBD1. The CDR3 spans 14 residues. V shed 4 bases, J shed 5 bases, and the junction held 4 bases outside the gene matches. Germline V gene data show CDR1 as MNHEY and CDR2 as SMNVEV (reference sequence). CDR3: CASSWGDRGTEAFF. DNA for the CDR3: TGTGCCAGCAGTTGGGGGGACAGGGGAACTGAAGCTTTCTTT.

J is TRBJ2-5 and V is TRBV19; D is ambiguous. Germline assignment: CDR1 LNHDA and CDR2 SQIVND (reference sequence). V was pared by 11 bases and J by 5 bases, with 12 bases between. The CDR3 contains 11 residues. CDR3 bases: TGTGCCGTTCGAGCAAGGGAGACCCAGTACTTC. This translates into CAVRARETQYF.

In this sample, this clonotype turned up many times. This sequence joins TRBV12-3 or TRBV12-4 and TRBJ1-1; D remains unclear. Trimming cost V 1 base and J 2 bases, with 11 bases left between them. The CDR3 totals 15 residues. The CDR3 protein is CASSLGVSGNTEAFF. CDR3 sequence (DNA): TGTGCCAGCAGTTTAGGGGTATCGGGAAACACTGAAGCTTTCTTT.

This clonotype came up many times. The CDR3 region is CSAPGQDQETQYF. As DNA, the CDR3 is TGCAGTGCCCCGGGACAGGACCAAGAGACCCAGTACTTC. The gene calls are TRBV20-1 and TRBJ2-5; 8 bases match TRBD1. Germline CDR1 is DFQATT and CDR2 is SNEGSKA (reference sequence). The trim removed 6 bases at V and 0 bases at J, leaving 3 bases unmatched. The CDR3 has 13 residues.

This clonotype showed up many times. The genes are TRBV10-2 and TRBJ2-3; a possible D gene is TRBD1 (5 bases). V gave up 4 bases and J gave up 8 bases, with 13 bases separating them. The CDR3 contains 13 residues. CDR1 WSHSY and CDR2 SAAADI come from the germline V gene. The chain's CDR3 is CASSGRSDSTQYF. The CDR3 DNA reads TGCGCCAGCAGTGGAAGGTCAGACAGTACGCAGTATTTT.

The table lists this clonotype with a few counts. CDR3 DNA sequence: TGCGCCAGCAGCTTCCAGTCGGGAGAGACCCAGTACTTC. Amino acid sequence: CASSFQSGETQYF. The chain carries TRBV5-1 and TRBJ2-5; D is undetermined. Per the germline V gene, CDR1 is SGHRS and CDR2 is YFSETQ. With 2 bases removed from V and 4 bases from J, the gap between germline ends came to 9 bases. This CDR3 region has 13 residues.

This clonotype was observed at least ten times. The chain joins TRBV4-2 to TRBJ2-5, with TRBD1 as a possible D gene (5 bases). V was shortened by 6 bases and J by 2 bases, with 16 bases between the two germline ends. This CDR3 comprises 15 residues. CDR1 and CDR2 (germline): LGHNA, YNFKEQ. DNA for the CDR3: TGTGCCAGCAGTCCGTTCCGGACACCGCAAGAGACCCAGTACTTC. Amino acid sequence: CASSPFRTPQETQYF.

In this sample, this clonotype turned up a few times. The chain links TRBV20-1 to TRBJ2-2; TRBD2 matches 8 bases. The CDR3 has 15 residues. Germline V gene sequence: CDR1 DFQATT, CDR2 SNEGSKA (reference sequence). Trimming took 0 bases from V and 0 from J; bases not matched to a gene: 0. CDR3 DNA sequence: TGCAGTGCTAGAGAGCGGGGGGCGAACACCGGGGAGCTGTTTTTT. As protein: CSARERGANTGELFF.

This clonotype was observed many times. The chain is built from TRBV20-1 and TRBJ1-2, with D hard to call. The V gene's germline CDR1 is DFQATT and CDR2 SNEGSKA (reference sequence). The CDR3 consists of 13 residues. CDR3: CTCSARDLYGYTF. CDR3 DNA: TGCACCTGCTCTGCCCGCGATTTGTATGGCTACACCTTC.

There are many counts of this clonotype. The V call is TRBV9, the J call TRBJ2-3; D remains unclear. CDR3 size: 14 residues. V lost 0 bases and J 2 bases, leaving 7 bases between the germline ends. Germline loops: CDR1 SGDLS, CDR2 YYNGEE. The CDR3 DNA follows: TGTGCCAGCAGCGTAGCTCTGATCACAGATACGCAGTATTTT. It is translated as CASSVALITDTQYF.

This clonotype showed up just a few times. The chain combines TRBV6-1 with TRBJ1-2; no reliable D call. The V and J ends lost 9 bases and 1 base respectively, with 24 bases between them. This CDR3 is built from 17 residues. The germline V gene encodes CDR1 MNHNS and CDR2 SASEGT. The CDR3 here is CASILDGSASLNYGYTF. The DNA for the CDR3 is TGTGCCAGTATACTAGACGGATCCGCGTCCCTTAACTATGGCTACACCTTC.

This clonotype was found many times. J is TRBJ2-1 and V is TRBV30; possible D gene TRBD1, 5 bases. The germline V and J ends were trimmed by 2 bases and 8 bases, with 10 bases remaining between them. CDR3 length equals 12 residues. The V gene's germline CDR1 is GTSNPN and CDR2 SVGIG (reference sequence). This CDR3 reads CAWSRQIDEQFF. CDR3 bases: TGTGCCTGGAGTCGACAGATCGATGAGCAGTTCTTC.

This clonotype was seen at least ten times. CDR3 region: CASREQGINTEAFF. The CDR3 region has the DNA TGTGCCAGCAGGGAACAGGGGATCAACACTGAAGCTTTCTTT. The chain uses TRBV5-6 and TRBJ1-1, with 7 nucleotides matching TRBD1. Germline lookup yields CDR1 SGHDT and CDR2 YYEEEE. The CDR3 runs to 14 residues. V lost 5 bases to trimming and J lost 2 bases; unmatched junction nucleotides: 6.

V is TRBV5-1 and J is TRBJ2-3; 9 positions agree with TRBD2. Germline trimming cut 4 bases from V and 1 base from J; bases unmatched to any gene: 7. CDR3 length: 16 residues. Germline loops: CDR1 SGHRS, CDR2 YFSETQ. Here the CDR3 reads CASSVPSGVRTDTQYF. The CDR3 DNA reads as TGCGCCAGCAGCGTCCCTAGCGGGGTTCGCACAGATACGCAGTATTTT.

This clonotype was counted ten times or more. The chain recombines TRBV29-1 with TRBJ2-3; 7 nucleotides agree with TRBD2. Germline lookup yields CDR1 SQVTM and CDR2 ANQGSEA. With 4 bases clipped from V and 6 bases from J, the junction kept 7 bases outside the gene matches. The CDR3 sequence is 13 residues long. CDR3 DNA sequence: TGCAGCGTTGTGGGGGACTACCCCGATACGCAGTATTTT. Amino acids: CSVVGDYPDTQYF.

There are many counts of this clonotype. The chain carries TRBV5-5 and TRBJ2-1, with 12 nucleotides matching TRBD2. The V segment lost 4 bases and the J segment 10 bases; nucleotides outside the gene matches: 12. CDR1 and CDR2 (germline): SGHKS, YYEKEE (reference sequence). The CDR3 covers 16 residues. CDR3 amino acids: CASSELGLAGGQEQFF. The CDR3 DNA follows: TGTGCCAGCAGCGAGCTAGGGCTAGCGGGGGGGCAGGAGCAGTTCTTC. The variable domain in full, completed from reference TRBV5-5 and TRBJ2-1, reads DAGVTQSPTHLIKTRGQQVTLRCSPISGHKSVSWYQQVLGQGPQFIFQYYEKEERGRGNFPDRFSARQFPNYSSELNVNALLLGDSALYLCASSELGLAGGQEQFFGPGTRLTVL.

J is TRBJ2-2 and V is TRBV5-1; possible D gene TRBD1, 5 bases. CDR1 and CDR2 (germline): SGHRS, YFSETQ. This CDR3 is 15 amino acids long. V was shortened by 1 base and J by 1 base, with 8 bases between the two germline ends. The CDR3 DNA is TGCGCCAGCAGCTTGTCAGGGTGGAACACCGGGGAGCTGTTTTTT. Its protein is CASSLSGWNTGELFF.

There are a few counts of this clonotype. This chain uses TRBV9 with TRBJ1-2, with a weak D call TRBD1 (5 bases). V was pared by 4 bases and J by 5 bases, with 15 bases between. CDR3 size: 14 residues. CDR1 and CDR2 from the germline V gene are SGDLS and YYNGEE. The DNA for the CDR3 is TGTGCCAGCAGCCGGGGGACGGACTTATATGGCTACACCTTC. This encodes CASSRGTDLYGYTF.

This clonotype was seen a handful of times. CDR3: CASSLQDVGGAGANVLTF. The DNA for the CDR3 is TGTGCCAGCAGCCTACAAGATGTGGGTGGGGCCGGGGCCAACGTCCTGACTTTC. The chain is built from TRBV4-2 and TRBJ2-6; D might be TRBD1 (5 bases). The CDR3 contains 18 residues. Trimming cost V 4 bases and J 4 bases, with 20 bases left between them. Germline values: CDR1 LGHNA, CDR2 YNFKEQ.

This clonotype was observed many times. The gene calls are TRBV7-9 and TRBJ2-3; D not certain. The germline CDR1 and CDR2 sequences are SEHNR and FQNEAQ (reference sequence). V was shortened by 2 bases and J by 0 bases, with 9 bases between the two germline ends. This CDR3 contains 15 residues. The CDR3 is CASSLWQSSTDTQYF. DNA of the CDR3: TGTGCCAGCAGCTTATGGCAGTCTAGCACAGATACGCAGTATTTT.

Worth noting for this clonotype: A much larger clonotype is one base distant, so this may be a read error. The CDR3 DNA sequence: TGCGCCAGCAGCCAAGACCCGCCTTCTATCTATGGCTACACCTTC. This translates into CASSQDPPSIYGYTF. This chain connects TRBV4-3 to TRBJ1-2, with no clear D. Germline-derived CDR1 and CDR2 are LGHNA and YSLEER. The CDR3 has 15 residues. V was clipped by 0 bases and J by 4 bases, with 12 bases between them.